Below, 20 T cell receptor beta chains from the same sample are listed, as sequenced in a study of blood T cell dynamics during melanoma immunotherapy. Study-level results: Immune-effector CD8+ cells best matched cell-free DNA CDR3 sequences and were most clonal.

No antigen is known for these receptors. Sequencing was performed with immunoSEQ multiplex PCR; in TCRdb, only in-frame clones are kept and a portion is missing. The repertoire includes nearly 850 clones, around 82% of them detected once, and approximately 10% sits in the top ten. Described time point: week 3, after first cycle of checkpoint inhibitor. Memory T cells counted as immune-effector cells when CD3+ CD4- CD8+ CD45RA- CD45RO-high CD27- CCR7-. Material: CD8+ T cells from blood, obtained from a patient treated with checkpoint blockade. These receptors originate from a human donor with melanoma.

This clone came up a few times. CDR3 residues: CASSLDVGRPQYF. The CDR3 nucleotides are TGCGCCAGCAGCTTGGATGTGGGGAGGCCGCAGTACTTC. The rearrangement links TRBV5-1 to TRBJ2-7; perhaps TRBD2 as D (6 bases). Per the germline V gene, CDR1 is SGHRS and CDR2 is YFSETQ. The CDR3 runs 13 residues. The V gene lost 0 bases and the J gene lost 9 bases, with 13 bases spanning the gap.

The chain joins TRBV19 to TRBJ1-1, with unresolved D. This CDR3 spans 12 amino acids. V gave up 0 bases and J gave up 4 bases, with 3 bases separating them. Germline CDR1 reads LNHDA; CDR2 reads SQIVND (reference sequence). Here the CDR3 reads CASSIEGTEAFF. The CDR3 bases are TGTGCCAGTAGTATAGAGGGCACTGAAGCTTTCTTT.

The CDR3: CASQKQGSYEQYF. The CDR3, as DNA: TGTGCCAGTCAAAAACAGGGCTCCTACGAGCAGTACTTC. V is TRBV28 and J is TRBJ2-5; tentative D call: TRBD1 (6 bases). Near its end, the DNA agrees better with TRBJ2-7, so the J call may be wrong. This CDR3 is built from 13 residues. Germline V gives CDR1 MDHEN, CDR2 SYDVKM.

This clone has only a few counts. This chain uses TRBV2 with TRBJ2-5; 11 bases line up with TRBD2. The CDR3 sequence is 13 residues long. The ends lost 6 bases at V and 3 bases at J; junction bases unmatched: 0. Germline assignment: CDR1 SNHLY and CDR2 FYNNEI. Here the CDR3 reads CASRTSGKETQYF. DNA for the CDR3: TGTGCCAGCAGGACTAGCGGGAAAGAGACCCAGTACTTC.

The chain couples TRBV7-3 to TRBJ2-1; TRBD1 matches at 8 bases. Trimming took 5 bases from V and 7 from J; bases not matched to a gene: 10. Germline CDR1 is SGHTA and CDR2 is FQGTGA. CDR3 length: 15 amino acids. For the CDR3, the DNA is TGTGCCAGCAGCCTCTTCCGGACAGGGTTGAATGAGCAGTTCTTC. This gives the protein CASSLFRTGLNEQFF.

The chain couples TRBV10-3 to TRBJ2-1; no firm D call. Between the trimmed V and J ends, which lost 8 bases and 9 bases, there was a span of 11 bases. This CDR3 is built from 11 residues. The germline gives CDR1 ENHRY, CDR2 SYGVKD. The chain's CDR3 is CAIGLGREQFF. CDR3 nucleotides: TGTGCCATCGGCCTTGGGCGTGAGCAGTTCTTC.

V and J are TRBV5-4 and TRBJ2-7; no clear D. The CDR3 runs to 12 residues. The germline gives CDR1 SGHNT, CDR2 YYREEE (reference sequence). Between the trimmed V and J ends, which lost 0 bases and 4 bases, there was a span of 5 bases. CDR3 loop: CASSLGGYEQYF. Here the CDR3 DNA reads TGTGCCAGCAGCTTGGGGGGATACGAGCAGTACTTC.

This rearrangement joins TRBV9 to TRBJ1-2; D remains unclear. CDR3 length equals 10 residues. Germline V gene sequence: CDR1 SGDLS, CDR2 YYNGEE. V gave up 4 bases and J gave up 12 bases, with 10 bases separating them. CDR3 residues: CASSPRLDTF. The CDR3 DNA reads TGTGCCAGCAGCCCCCGACTTGACACCTTC.

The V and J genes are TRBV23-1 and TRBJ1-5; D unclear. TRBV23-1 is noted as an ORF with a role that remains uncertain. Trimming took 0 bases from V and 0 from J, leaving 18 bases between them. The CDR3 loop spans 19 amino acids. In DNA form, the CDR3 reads TGCGCCAGCAGTCAATCGAGGGTTGGCAGAGCCTATAGCAATCAGCCCCAGCATTTT. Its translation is CASSQSRVGRAYSNQPQHF.

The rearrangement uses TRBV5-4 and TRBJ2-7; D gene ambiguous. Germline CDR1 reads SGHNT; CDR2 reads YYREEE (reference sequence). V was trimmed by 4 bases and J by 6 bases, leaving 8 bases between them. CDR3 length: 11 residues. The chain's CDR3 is CASSLDGEQYF. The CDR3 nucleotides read TGTGCCAGCAGCCTGGACGGCGAGCAGTACTTC.

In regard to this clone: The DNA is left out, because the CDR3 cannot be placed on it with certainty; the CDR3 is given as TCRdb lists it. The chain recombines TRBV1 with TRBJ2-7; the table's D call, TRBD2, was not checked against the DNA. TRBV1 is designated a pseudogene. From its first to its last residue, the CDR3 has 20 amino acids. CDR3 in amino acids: CASSQDGSRAVLRITYEQYF.

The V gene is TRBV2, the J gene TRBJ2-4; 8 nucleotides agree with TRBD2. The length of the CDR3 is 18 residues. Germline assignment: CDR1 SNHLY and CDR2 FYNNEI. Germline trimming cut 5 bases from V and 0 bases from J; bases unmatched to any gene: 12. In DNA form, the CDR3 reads TGTGCCAGCAGTCGCCCCCCACTAGCGGAGCTAGCCAAAAACATTCAGTACTTC. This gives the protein CASSRPPLAELAKNIQYF.

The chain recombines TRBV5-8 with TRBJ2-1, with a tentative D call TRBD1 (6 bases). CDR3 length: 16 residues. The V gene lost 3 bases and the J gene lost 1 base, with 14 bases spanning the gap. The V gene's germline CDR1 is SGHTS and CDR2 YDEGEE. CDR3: CASSSRQEFSYNEQFF. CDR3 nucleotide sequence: TGTGCCAGCAGCTCACGACAGGAATTTTCCTACAATGAGCAGTTCTTC.

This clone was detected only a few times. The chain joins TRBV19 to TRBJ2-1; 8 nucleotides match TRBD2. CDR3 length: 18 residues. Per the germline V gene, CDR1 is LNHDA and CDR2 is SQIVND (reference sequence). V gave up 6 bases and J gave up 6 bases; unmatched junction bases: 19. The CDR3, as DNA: TGTGCCAGTAGCCAACCCCAACGGGAGGGCCGGTCCATCAATGAGCAGTTCTTC. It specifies CASSQPQREGRSINEQFF.

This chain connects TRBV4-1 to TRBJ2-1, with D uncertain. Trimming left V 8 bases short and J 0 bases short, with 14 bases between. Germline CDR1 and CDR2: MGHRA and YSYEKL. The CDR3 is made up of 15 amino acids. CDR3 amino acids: CASRAQGSSYNEQFF. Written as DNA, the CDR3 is TGCGCCAGCCGCGCACAAGGAAGCTCCTACAATGAGCAGTTCTTC.

As DNA, the CDR3 is TGTGCCAGCAGCGTAGGGGAAGGGAAAGGTCGTGAGCAGTTCTTC. It specifies CASSVGEGKGREQFF. The chain combines TRBV9 with TRBJ2-1; the D is unclear. From germline, CDR1 is SGDLS and CDR2 YYNGEE. CDR3 length equals 15 residues. The V end lost 0 bases, the J end lost 9 bases, and 16 bases lay between the germline ends.

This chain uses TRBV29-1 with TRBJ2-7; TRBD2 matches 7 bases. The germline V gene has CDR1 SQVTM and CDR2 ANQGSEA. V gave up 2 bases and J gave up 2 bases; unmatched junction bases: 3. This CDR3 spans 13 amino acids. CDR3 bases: TGCAGCGTTGAATCCGGGACTACCTACGAGCAGTACTTC. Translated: CSVESGTTYEQYF.

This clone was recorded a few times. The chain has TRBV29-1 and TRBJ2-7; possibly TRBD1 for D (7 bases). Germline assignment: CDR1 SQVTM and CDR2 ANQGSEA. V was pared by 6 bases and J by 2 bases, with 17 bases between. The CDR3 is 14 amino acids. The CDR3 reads CSVRDSSTAYEQYF. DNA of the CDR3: TGCAGCGTGCGGGACAGTTCAACAGCCTACGAGCAGTACTTC.

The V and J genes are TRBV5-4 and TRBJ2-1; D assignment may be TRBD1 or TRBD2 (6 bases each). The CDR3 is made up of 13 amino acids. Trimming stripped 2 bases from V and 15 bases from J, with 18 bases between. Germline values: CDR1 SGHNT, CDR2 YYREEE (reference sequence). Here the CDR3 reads CASSFLGGFLRFF. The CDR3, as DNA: TGTGCCAGCAGCTTCTTAGGGGGGTTTTTGAGGTTCTTC. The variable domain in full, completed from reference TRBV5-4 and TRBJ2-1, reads ETGVTQSPTHLIKTRGQQVTLRCSSQSGHNTVSWYQQALGQGPQFIFQYYREEENGRGNFPPRFSGLQFPNYSSELNVNALELDDSALYLCASSFLGGFLRFFGPGTRLTVL.

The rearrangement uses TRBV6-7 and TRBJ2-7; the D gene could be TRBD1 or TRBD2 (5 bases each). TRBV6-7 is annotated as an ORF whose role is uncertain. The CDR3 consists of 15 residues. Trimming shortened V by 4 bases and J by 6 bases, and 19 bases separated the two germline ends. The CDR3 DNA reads TGTGCCAGCAGTTGGGACCGGTCGGGGTTTTTCGAGCAGTACTTC. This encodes CASSWDRSGFFEQYF.